The next 3 T cell receptor beta chains were all read from a single sample in a study of T cells after yellow fever vaccination. One entry per CDR3 protein results from TCRdb running MiXCR on the 5' RACE reads. This sample has about 220,000 distinct CDR3 sequences, with about 3% found just once. Material: CD4+ T cells sorted from PBMCs, obtained 10 days after the yellow fever booster vaccination. Receptor source: a man between 18 and 35 years old who received the YFV17D yellow fever vaccine.

This clonotype was seen repeatedly, ten times or more. This rearrangement joins TRBV5-6 to TRBJ1-2; D is unresolved. Germline-derived CDR1 and CDR2 are SGHDT and YYEEEE. CDR3 length equals 13 residues. V was pared by 2 bases and J by 0 bases, with 5 bases between. The CDR3 DNA reads TGTGCCAGCAGCTTCGAAGCTAACTATGGCTACACCTTC. It is translated as CASSFEANYGYTF.

The sample holds many counts of this clonotype. The J gene is TRBJ2-2, the V gene TRBV5-1; unclear D gene. The CDR3 consists of 15 residues. CDR1 SGHRS and CDR2 YFSETQ come from the germline V gene. The V end lost 0 bases, the J end lost 6 bases, and 12 bases lay between the germline ends. CDR3 DNA: TGCGCCAGCAGCTTGGCGGGCCAACGGGCCGGGGAGCTGTTTTTT. Amino acids: CASSLAGQRAGELFF.

This clonotype was counted a few times. The chain links TRBV7-2 to TRBJ1-1; 9 nucleotides agree with TRBD1. Germline values: CDR1 SGHTA, CDR2 FQGNSA. The CDR3 extends over 14 amino acids. The V gene end was trimmed by 4 bases and the J gene end by 7 bases; junction bases not matched to a gene: 7. CDR3 amino acids: CASSYRTGENEAFF. The CDR3 DNA reads TGTGCCAGCAGCTACCGGACAGGGGAAAATGAAGCTTTCTTT. Combining the CDR3 with reference TRBV7-2 and TRBJ1-1 gives the whole variable domain GAGVSQSPSNKVTEKGKDVELRCDPISGHTALYWYRQSLGQGLEFLIYFQGNSAPDKSGLPSDRFSAERTGGSVSTLTIQRTQQEDSAVYLCASSYRTGENEAFFGQGTRLTVV.